This entry is about one T cell receptor (beta chain). What antigen it recognizes has not been identified. One base away there is no much larger clone; base qualities are not given. In the germline V gene, CDR1 corresponds to ENHRY and CDR2 to SYGVKD. The CDR3 goes from the cysteine to the phenylalanine over 16 residues. Of all the DNA, just the CDR3 is kept, 48 bases in frame from base 1. Unmatched junction bases come to 10, with V trimmed by 2 bases and J by 4 bases. This entry comes from a study of yellow fever vaccine responses in identical twins (dated by TCRdb to 2016 to 2019). Regarding the research as a whole: Focusing on identical twins, the study followed the T cell clones that responded to the vaccine, and did so with precision. Results the study describes overall, beyond this receptor: The T cell response to vaccination in identical twins was reported by the authors to appear partly convergent and partly personalized.

The library was obtained by RT-PCR. Sequencing used an Illumina HiSeq 2500. The public reads were reanalyzed by TCRdb: fastp trimming at Q25, MiXCR alignment, in-frame beta chains only. Duplicate CDR3 protein sequences are folded into a single record with the most common DNA and genes. The sample data list 9,900 or so distinct CDR3 sequences, and less than 90% of these were observed just once. The ten largest make up roughly 2% of the sample. The material was T cells from blood (PBMCs), unsorted or a sorted subset (not recorded which), obtained before or after yellow fever vaccination (not recorded which). This sequence originates from a woman aged 18-29 years who received the yellow fever vaccine. Donor details come from another sample of the same person, matched by shared clones. This receptor chain uses TRBV10-3 and TRBJ2-5, with 7 middle bases fitting TRBD2. CDR3 protein: CAISERWLAALETQYF. In nucleotide form, the sequence is TGTGCCATCAGTGAGAGGTGGCTAGCGGCACTAGAGACCCAGTACTTC.